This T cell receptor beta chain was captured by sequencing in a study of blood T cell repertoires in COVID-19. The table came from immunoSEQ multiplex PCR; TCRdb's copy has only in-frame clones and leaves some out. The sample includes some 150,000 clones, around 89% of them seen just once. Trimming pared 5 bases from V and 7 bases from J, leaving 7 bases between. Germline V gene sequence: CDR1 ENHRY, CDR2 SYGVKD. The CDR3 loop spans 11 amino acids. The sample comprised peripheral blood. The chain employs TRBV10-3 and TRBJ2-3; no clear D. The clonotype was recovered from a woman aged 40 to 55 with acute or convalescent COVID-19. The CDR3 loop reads CAISTTYTQYF. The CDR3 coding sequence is TGTGCCATCAGTACCACTTATACGCAGTATTTT.